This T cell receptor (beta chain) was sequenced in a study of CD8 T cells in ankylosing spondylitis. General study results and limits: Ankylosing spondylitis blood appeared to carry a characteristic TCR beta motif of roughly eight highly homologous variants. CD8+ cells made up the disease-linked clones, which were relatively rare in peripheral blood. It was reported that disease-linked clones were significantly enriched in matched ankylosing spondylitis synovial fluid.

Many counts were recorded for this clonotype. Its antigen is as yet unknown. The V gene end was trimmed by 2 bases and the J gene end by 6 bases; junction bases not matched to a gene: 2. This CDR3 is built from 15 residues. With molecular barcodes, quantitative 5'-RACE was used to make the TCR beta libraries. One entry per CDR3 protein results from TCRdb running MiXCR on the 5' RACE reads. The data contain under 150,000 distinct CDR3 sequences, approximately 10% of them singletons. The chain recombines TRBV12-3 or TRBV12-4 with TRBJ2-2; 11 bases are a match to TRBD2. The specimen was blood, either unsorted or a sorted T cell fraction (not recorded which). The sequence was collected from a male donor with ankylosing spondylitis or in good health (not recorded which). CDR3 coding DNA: TGTGCCAGCAGTTTAACTAGCGGGAGCCCCGGGGAGCTGTTTTTT. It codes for CASSLTSGSPGELFF.